The 17 T cell receptor beta chains presented below share a single source sample, sequenced in a study of regulatory T cells in long-lasting Graves disease. Noted time point: newly diagnosed GD, antithyroid drugs for less than 3 months. Researchers made the TCR library from RNA that was extracted from PBMCs. CDR3 regions were amplified by Arm-PCR using iRepertoire HTBI primers to build TCR beta libraries. TCRdb re-called the multiplex PCR reads through MiXCR, storing one row per CDR3 protein. The sample lists 550,000 to 700,000 distinct CDR3 sequences; approximately 16% were seen once. The same sample was also studied in work on T cells in Graves' hyperthyroidism and ophthalmopathy.

The sequencing here drew on peripheral blood mononuclear cells (PBMCs), taken at new diagnosis, from a patient treated with antithyroid drugs. The receptor set was obtained from a young man with Graves disease.

This clonotype was detected many times. The chain combines TRBV30 with TRBJ2-2; D is tentatively TRBD1 or TRBD2 (6 bases each). Germline V CDR1 and CDR2: GTSNPN, SVGIG (reference sequence). Trimming took off 2 bases at V and 1 base at J, with 14 bases between the two ends. The CDR3 is made up of 16 amino acids. CDR3: CAWSFSGRGNTGELFF. The CDR3 coding sequence is TGTGCCTGGAGTTTTAGCGGCAGGGGGAACACCGGGGAGCTGTTTTTT.

This clonotype showed up many times. The gene calls are TRBV2 and TRBJ2-1; D remains ambiguous. The CDR3 length is 14 residues. V was clipped by 6 bases and J by 4 bases, with 13 bases between them. Germline CDR1 SNHLY, CDR2 FYNNEI. The CDR3 sequence is CASSITMDYNEQFF. The CDR3, as DNA: TGTGCCAGCAGCATCACGATGGATTACAATGAGCAGTTCTTC.

This clonotype was recorded a few times. The rearrangement uses TRBV28 and TRBJ2-3, with D unresolved. Per the germline V gene, CDR1 is MDHEN and CDR2 is SYDVKM. Trimming removed 9 bases from V and 0 bases from J, with 19 bases in between. This CDR3 has 16 residues. DNA for the CDR3: TGTGCCAGTAGGGTCCAAAGCCCCTCTAGCACAGATACGCAGTATTTT. Translated: CASRVQSPSSTDTQYF.

The chain carries TRBV27 and TRBJ2-1; weak D call: TRBD1 (6 bases). In germline, CDR1 is MNHEY, CDR2 SMNVEV (reference sequence). The CDR3 consists of 15 residues. V was shortened by 5 bases and J by 2 bases, with 13 bases between the two germline ends. The CDR3 is CASSPPDSPYNEQFF. As DNA, the CDR3 is TGTGCCAGCAGTCCTCCGGACAGCCCCTACAATGAGCAGTTCTTC.

Ten or more counts support this clonotype. The rearrangement links TRBV6-1 to TRBJ2-2; 9 bases agree with TRBD1. V lost 5 bases to trimming and J lost 4 bases; unmatched junction nucleotides: 8. Per the germline V gene, CDR1 is MNHNS and CDR2 is SASEGT. CDR3 length: 16 amino acids. The CDR3 DNA sequence: TGTGCCAGCAGTCCTTATCAGACAGGGGGCACCGGGGAGCTGTTTTTT. This encodes CASSPYQTGGTGELFF.

The V and J genes are TRBV12-5 and TRBJ2-1; the D gene is possibly TRBD2 (6 bases). The CDR3 has 12 amino acids. Germline V lookup: CDR1 LGHNT, CDR2 FRNRAP. Trimming stripped 8 bases from V and 4 bases from J, with 9 bases between. The CDR3: CASHAGYNEQFF. As DNA, the CDR3 is TGTGCTAGTCACGCGGGGTACAATGAGCAGTTCTTC.

This clonotype has at least ten counts. Here the CDR3 reads CASSLRPEGDTQYF. In nucleotides, the CDR3 is TGTGCCAGCAGTTTAAGGCCGGAAGGGGATACGCAGTATTTT. The chain has TRBV3-1 and TRBJ2-3; D remains unclear. The V end was cut by 6 bases, the J end by 6 bases, with 16 bases between. CDR3 size: 14 residues. The germline gives CDR1 LGHDT, CDR2 YNNKEL (reference sequence).

In its sample, this clonotype was seen a few times. V and J are TRBV28 and TRBJ2-1; D is ambiguous. The CDR3 runs 16 residues. The V and J ends lost 6 bases and 0 bases respectively, with 15 bases between them. From germline, CDR1 is MDHEN and CDR2 SYDVKM. The CDR3 loop is CASSILGRGSYNEQFF. Written as DNA, the CDR3 is TGTGCCAGCAGCATTTTAGGCCGCGGCTCCTACAATGAGCAGTTCTTC.

This clonotype was seen at least ten times. The gene calls are TRBV5-1 and TRBJ2-3; no definite D call. V was clipped by 4 bases and J by 0 bases, with 12 bases between them. Germline CDR1 and CDR2: SGHRS and YFSETQ. The CDR3 has 15 residues. The CDR3 region has the DNA TGCGCCAGCAGCGTGCGTGGCGAAAGCACAGATACGCAGTATTTT. Amino acid sequence: CASSVRGESTDTQYF. Complete variable domain (other parts from reference TRBV5-1 and TRBJ2-3): KAGVTQTPRYLIKTRGQQVTLSCSPISGHRSVSWYQQTPGQGLQFLFEYFSETQRNKGNFPGRFSGRQFSNSRSEMNVSTLELGDSALYLCASSVRGESTDTQYFGPGTRLTVL.

The chain links TRBV30 to TRBJ2-7; 10 nucleotides match TRBD2. This CDR3 is built from 15 residues. Germline-derived CDR1 and CDR2 are GTSNPN and SVGIG (reference sequence). The V and J ends lost 0 bases and 0 bases, in that order; junction bases with no gene match: 2. For the CDR3, the DNA is TGTGCCTGGAGTGTACTAGCGGGGTCCTCCTACGAGCAGTACTTC. It yields the protein CAWSVLAGSSYEQYF.

This chain connects TRBV5-6 to TRBJ2-3, with 8 nucleotides matching TRBD2. CDR3 size: 16 residues. Trimming cost V 4 bases and J 1 base; bases outside gene matches: 8. The germline gives CDR1 SGHDT, CDR2 YYEEEE. In DNA, the CDR3 is TGTGCCAGCAGCCGTGCGGGGGGCGGTGGCACAGATACGCAGTATTTT. Protein: CASSRAGGGGTDTQYF.

This chain connects TRBV28 to TRBJ2-7, with TRBD1 as a possible D gene (7 bases). Germline V gives CDR1 MDHEN, CDR2 SYDVKM. Between the trimmed V and J ends, which lost 4 bases and 8 bases, there was a span of 12 bases. The CDR3 has 12 amino acids. Written as DNA, the CDR3 is TGTGCCAGCAGTTCGGCAGGGGGGCAGCAGTACTTC. This codes for CASSSAGGQQYF.

In its sample, this clonotype was seen many times. The rearrangement joins TRBV3-1 to TRBJ2-3; TRBD2 matches 11 bases. The V and J ends lost 6 bases and 4 bases, in that order; junction bases with no gene match: 9. The CDR3 contains 16 residues. Germline V gives CDR1 LGHDT, CDR2 YNNKEL (reference sequence). CDR3 DNA: TGTGCCAGCAGACGTACTAGCGGGAGAATCTCAGATACGCAGTATTTT. Encoded protein: CASRRTSGRISDTQYF.

Ten or more counts support this clonotype. J is TRBJ1-1 and V is TRBV2, with D perhaps TRBD1 (6 bases). The CDR3 spans 16 residues. Between the trimmed V and J ends, which lost 0 bases and 0 bases, there was a span of 11 bases. Per germline, CDR1 SNHLY and CDR2 FYNNEI. The CDR3 nucleotides read TGTGCCAGCAGTGAAGCGGCCGGGACACTGAACACTGAAGCTTTCTTT. It is translated as CASSEAAGTLNTEAFF.

The gene calls are TRBV6-5 and TRBJ2-1, with D possibly TRBD2 on 6 matching bases. Trimming removed 3 bases at V and 8 bases at J, with 14 bases between. This CDR3 comprises 14 residues. CDR1 is MNHEY, CDR2 SVGAGI, per germline. The CDR3 nucleotides read TGTGCCAGCAGTTATGTAGCGGTTAGGTATGAGCAGTTCTTC. This codes for CASSYVAVRYEQFF.

This clonotype was detected ten times or more. CDR3 amino acids: CSARDSSGLTEAFF. CDR3 DNA sequence: TGCAGTGCTAGAGATAGTTCGGGGCTCACTGAAGCTTTCTTT. This sequence joins TRBV20-1 and TRBJ1-1, with D possibly TRBD1 on 5 matching bases. Germline CDR1 and CDR2: DFQATT and SNEGSKA (reference sequence). The CDR3 totals 14 residues. Trimming cost V 0 bases and J 4 bases, with 12 bases left between them.

This clonotype was detected ten times or more. V gene TRBV12-3 or TRBV12-4 combines with J gene TRBJ1-4; D is perhaps TRBD1 (6 bases). Trimming shortened V by 5 bases and J by 12 bases, and 13 bases separated the two germline ends. The CDR3 totals 12 residues. CDR3 residues: CASSTSGQQLFF. The CDR3 DNA is TGTGCCAGCAGTACCTCTGGACAGCAACTGTTTTTT.